Shown below are 11 T cell receptor beta chains from a single sample sequenced in a study of blood T cell repertoires in COVID-19. TCRdb keeps only in-frame clones here, not all; method: immunoSEQ multiplex PCR. The sample holds more than 200,000 clones, 85% to 90% seen once. Sequenced sample: PBMCs or T cells enriched from blood (not recorded which). These receptors were collected from a man between 40 and 49 years old who had recovered from COVID-19.

J is TRBJ2-1 and V is TRBV5-1; 9 nucleotides align to TRBD2. V was clipped by 1 base and J by 7 bases; unmatched bases: 9. Germline loops: CDR1 SGHRS, CDR2 YFSETQ. The CDR3 runs 16 residues. The CDR3 sequence: CASSLWSLAGANEQFF. Here the CDR3 DNA reads TGCGCCAGCAGCTTGTGGTCACTAGCGGGCGCAAATGAGCAGTTCTTC.

This chain connects TRBV6-5 to TRBJ2-3; 10 bases line up with TRBD2. Germline loops: CDR1 MNHEY, CDR2 SVGAGI. Losses at the gene ends were 7 bases for V and 3 bases for J; bases not matched to a gene: 7. There are 15 residues in the CDR3. The CDR3 loop reads CASNFLAGATDTQYF. The CDR3 DNA reads as TGTGCCAGCAATTTTCTAGCGGGGGCGACAGATACGCAGTATTTT.

V usage is TRBV3-1 (or the pseudogene TRBV3-2) and J usage is TRBJ2-2; D is possibly TRBD2 (7 bases). The CDR3 is made up of 15 amino acids. V shed 0 bases and J shed 8 bases, with 13 bases lying between them. The germline V gene encodes CDR1 LGHDT and CDR2 YNNKEL (reference sequence). The CDR3 is CASSQDRGGAGELFF. The CDR3 coding sequence is TGTGCCAGCAGCCAAGACAGAGGGGGGGCTGGGGAGCTGTTTTTT.

J is TRBJ1-5 and V is TRBV9, with a weak D call TRBD1 (6 bases). Germline V gene lookup returns CDR1 SGDLS and CDR2 YYNGEE. CDR3 length: 14 residues. V gave up 3 bases and J gave up 6 bases, with 13 bases separating them. The CDR3 DNA reads as TGTGCCAGCAGCGGCACAGGGAACGGTCAGCCCCAGCATTTT. This encodes CASSGTGNGQPQHF.

The chain carries TRBV11-2 and TRBJ2-3; 8 nucleotides align to TRBD1. Germline values: CDR1 SGHAT, CDR2 FQNNGV. J lost 3 bases, V lost 1 base, and 9 bases had no gene match. The CDR3 runs 17 residues. The CDR3 loop reads CASSLGYFRGQTDTQYF. The DNA for the CDR3 is TGTGCCAGCAGCTTAGGTTATTTCAGGGGGCAAACAGATACGCAGTATTTT. The entire variable domain, with the rest obtained from reference TRBV11-2 and TRBJ2-3, is as follows: EAGVAQSPRYKIIEKRQSVAFWCNPISGHATLYWYQQILGQGPKLLIQFQNNGVVDDSQLPKDRFSAERLKGVDSTLKIQPAKLEDSAVYLCASSLGYFRGQTDTQYFGPGTRLTVL.

Written as DNA, the CDR3 is TGTGCCAGCAGCGAAGGACAGGGTAGAAAGACCCAGTACTTC. Translating it yields CASSEGQGRKTQYF. The V call is TRBV13, the J call TRBJ2-5, with 8 bases identical to TRBD1. With V trimmed by 5 bases and J by 6 bases, 8 bases remained unmatched. CDR1 and CDR2 from the germline V gene are PRHDT and FYEKMQ (reference sequence). The CDR3 runs 14 residues. The variable domain in full, with the rest retrieved from reference TRBV13 and TRBJ2-5, is AAGVIQSPRHLIKEKRETATLKCYPIPRHDTVYWYQQGPGQDPQFLISFYEKMQSDKGSIPDRFSAQQFSDYHSELNMSSLELGDSALYFCASSEGQGRKTQYFGPGTRLLVL.

V usage is TRBV5-4 and J usage is TRBJ2-3; no reliable D call. The germline CDR1 and CDR2 sequences are SGHNT and YYREEE (reference sequence). The CDR3 spans 14 residues. V lost 1 base to trimming and J lost 5 bases, with 11 bases between them. The CDR3 region has the DNA TGTGCCAGCAGCTTGCTAAAACGGTTAGATACGCAGTATTTT. Translating it yields CASSLLKRLDTQYF.

The chain employs TRBV27 and TRBJ2-7, with a possible D match to TRBD2 (6 bases). Trimming took off 5 bases at V and 7 bases at J, with 15 bases between the two ends. This CDR3 region has 13 residues. The germline CDR1 and CDR2 sequences are MNHEY and SMNVEV (reference sequence). The CDR3 bases are TGTGCCAGCAGTCCGGGGACTGGGAGGGAGCAGTACTTC. As protein: CASSPGTGREQYF.

This chain connects TRBV5-4 to TRBJ1-2; weak D call: TRBD1 (5 bases). The V gene lost 1 base and the J gene lost 3 bases, with 10 bases spanning the gap. The V gene's germline CDR1 is SGHNT and CDR2 YYREEE (reference sequence). The length of the CDR3 is 14 residues. The CDR3 spells CASSLFGGDYGYTF. The CDR3 bases are TGTGCCAGCAGCTTGTTCGGGGGAGACTATGGCTACACCTTC. Variable domain in full (rest from reference TRBV5-4 and TRBJ1-2): ETGVTQSPTHLIKTRGQQVTLRCSSQSGHNTVSWYQQALGQGPQFIFQYYREEENGRGNFPPRFSGLQFPNYSSELNVNALELDDSALYLCASSLFGGDYGYTFGSGTRLTVV.

This rearrangement joins TRBV5-8 to TRBJ1-4; the match to TRBD1 covers 9 bases. Germline trimming cut 4 bases from V and 5 bases from J; bases unmatched to any gene: 9. Germline V gene sequence: CDR1 SGHTS, CDR2 YDEGEE. This CDR3 is built from 16 residues. CDR3 region: CASSGDDRGSNEKLFF. The CDR3 DNA sequence: TGTGCCAGCAGCGGTGATGACAGGGGGTCAAATGAAAAACTGTTTTTT.

This clone occurred once. The chain joins TRBV28 to TRBJ1-4; D ambiguous. The germline V gene encodes CDR1 MDHEN and CDR2 SYDVKM. Trimming took off 8 bases at V and 7 bases at J, with 14 bases between the two ends. This CDR3 contains 13 residues. The CDR3, as DNA: TGTGCCAGCCTCTCCGGGTCTAGTGAAAAACTGTTTTTT. This codes for CASLSGSSEKLFF.